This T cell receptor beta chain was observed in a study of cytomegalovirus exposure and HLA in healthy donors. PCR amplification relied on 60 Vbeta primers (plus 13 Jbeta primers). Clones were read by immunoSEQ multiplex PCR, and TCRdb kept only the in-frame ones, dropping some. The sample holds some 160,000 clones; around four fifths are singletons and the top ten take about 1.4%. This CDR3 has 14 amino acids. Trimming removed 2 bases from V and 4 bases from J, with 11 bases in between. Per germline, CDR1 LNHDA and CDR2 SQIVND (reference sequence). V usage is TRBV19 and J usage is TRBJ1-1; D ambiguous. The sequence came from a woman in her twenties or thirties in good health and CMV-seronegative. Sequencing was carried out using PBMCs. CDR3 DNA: TGTGCCAGTAGTATATTTACGGGTGTCACTGAAGCTTTCTTT. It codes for CASSIFTGVTEAFF.